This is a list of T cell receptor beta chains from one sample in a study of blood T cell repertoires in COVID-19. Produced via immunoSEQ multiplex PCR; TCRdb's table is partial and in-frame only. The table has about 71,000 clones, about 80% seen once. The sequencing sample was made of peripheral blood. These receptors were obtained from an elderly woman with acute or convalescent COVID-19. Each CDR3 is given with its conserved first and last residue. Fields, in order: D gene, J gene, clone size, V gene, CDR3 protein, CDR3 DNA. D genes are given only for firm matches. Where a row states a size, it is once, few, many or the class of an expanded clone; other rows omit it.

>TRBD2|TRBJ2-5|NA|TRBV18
CASSPKLAGEEQETQYF
TGTGCCAGCTCACCAAAACTAGCGGGAGAAGAACAAGAGACCCAGTACTTC
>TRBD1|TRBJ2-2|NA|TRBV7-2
CASSSRQGAWTGELFF
TGTGCCAGCAGCTCAAGACAGGGGGCGTGGACCGGGGAGCTGTTTTTT
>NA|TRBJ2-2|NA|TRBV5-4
CASSTTETGELFF
TGTGCCAGCAGCACCACAGAGACCGGGGAGCTGTTTTTT
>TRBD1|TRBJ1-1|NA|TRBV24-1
CATSAQGASEAFF
TGTGCCACCAGTGCTCAGGGGGCCTCTGAAGCTTTCTTT
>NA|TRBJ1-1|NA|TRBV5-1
CASSFYGGGEAFF
TGCGCCAGCAGTTTTTACGGGGGTGGGGAAGCTTTCTTT
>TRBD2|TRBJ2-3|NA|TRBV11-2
CASSRTSLQNTQYF
TGTGCCAGCAGCCGGACTAGCCTACAAAATACGCAGTATTTT
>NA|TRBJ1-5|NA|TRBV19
CASSIWGSANQPQHF
TGTGCCAGTAGTATATGGGGCTCCGCGAATCAGCCCCAGCATTTT
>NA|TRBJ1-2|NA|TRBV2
CASNRDGYGYTF
TGTGCCAGCAACAGGGATGGCTATGGCTACACCTTC
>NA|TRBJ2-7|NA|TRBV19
CATEGLSYEQYF
TGTGCCACCGAGGGACTCTCCTACGAGCAGTACTTC
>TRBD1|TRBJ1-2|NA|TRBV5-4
CASSAYRGNYGYTF
TGTGCCAGCAGCGCCTACAGGGGAAACTATGGCTACACCTTC
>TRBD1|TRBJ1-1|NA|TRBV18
CASSLYETGQGTEAFF
TGTGCCAGCTCACTATACGAAACAGGACAGGGAACTGAAGCTTTCTTT
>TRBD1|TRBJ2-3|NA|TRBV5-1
CASSSDRGWMDTQYF
TGCGCCAGCAGCTCAGACAGGGGGTGGATGGATACGCAGTATTTT
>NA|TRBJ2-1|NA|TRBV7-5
CVRSSGTSEYTMRQFF
TGTGTCAGAAGCTCGGGGACTAGCGAATATACAATGAGGCAGTTCTTC
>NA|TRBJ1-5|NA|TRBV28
CASSFQSNQPQHF
TGTGCCAGCAGTTTTCAGAGCAATCAGCCCCAGCATTTT
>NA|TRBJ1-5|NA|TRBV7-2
CASSFSGDQPQHF
TGTGCCAGCAGCTTCTCGGGGGATCAGCCCCAGCATTTT
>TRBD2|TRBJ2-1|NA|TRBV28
CASRWGLAGGSNEQFF
TGTGCCAGCAGGTGGGGACTAGCGGGAGGAAGCAATGAGCAGTTCTTC
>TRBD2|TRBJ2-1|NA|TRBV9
CASSVDVQREARKFF
TGTGCCAGCAGCGTAGACGTCCAGCGGGAGGCCCGCAAGTTCTTC
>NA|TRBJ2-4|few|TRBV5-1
CASSPDWLAKNIQYF
TGCGCCAGCAGTCCTGACTGGCTAGCCAAAAACATTCAGTACTTC
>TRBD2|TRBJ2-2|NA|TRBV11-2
CASSLSIFGGRAYTGELFF
TGTGCCAGCAGCTTGTCTATTTTCGGCGGGAGGGCCTACACCGGGGAGCTGTTTTTT
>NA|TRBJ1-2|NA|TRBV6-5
CASRAPGANYGYTF
TGTGCCAGCAGGGCTCCGGGAGCTAACTATGGCTACACCTTC
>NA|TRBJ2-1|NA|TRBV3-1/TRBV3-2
CASSQDDPYYYNEQFF
TGTGCCAGCAGCCAAGATGATCCTTACTATTACAATGAGCAGTTCTTC
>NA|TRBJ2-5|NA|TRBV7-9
CASSRGETQYF
TGTGCCAGCAGCCGGGGTGAGACCCAGTACTTC
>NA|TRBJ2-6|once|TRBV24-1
CATSEPLTGNGANVLTF
TGTGCCACCAGTGAGCCACTTACAGGGAACGGGGCCAACGTCCTGACTTTC
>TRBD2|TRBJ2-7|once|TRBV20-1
CSASSGGAEQYF
TGCAGTGCTAGTTCGGGGGGGGCCGAGCAGTACTTC
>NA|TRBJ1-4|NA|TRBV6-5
CASSYSNARKNEKLFF
TGTGCCAGCAGTTACTCGAATGCCAGAAAGAATGAAAAACTGTTTTTT
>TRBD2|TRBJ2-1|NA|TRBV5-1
CASSQAGGAYNEQFF
TGCGCCAGCAGCCAGGCGGGAGGGGCCTACAATGAGCAGTTCTTC
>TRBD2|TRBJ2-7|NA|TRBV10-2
CASSEVTSGSPYEQYF
TGCGCCAGCAGTGAAGTGACTAGCGGGAGCCCCTACGAGCAGTACTTC
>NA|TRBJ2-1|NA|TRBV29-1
CSVGRLANEQFF
TGCAGCGTTGGCCGGCTAGCCAATGAGCAGTTCTTC
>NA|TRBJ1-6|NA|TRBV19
CASSIRNSPLHF
TGTGCCAGTAGTATACGGAATTCACCCCTCCACTTT
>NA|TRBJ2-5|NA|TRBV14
CASSQPKGAQYF
TGTGCCAGTAGCCAGCCCAAGGGGGCCCAGTACTTC
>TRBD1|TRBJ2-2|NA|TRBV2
CASSPPGQGYTGELFF
TGTGCCAGCAGCCCTCCGGGACAGGGGTACACCGGGGAGCTGTTTTTT
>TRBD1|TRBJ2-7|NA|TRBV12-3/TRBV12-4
CASRRTGGYEQYF
TGTGCCAGCAGGCGGACAGGGGGCTACGAGCAGTACTTC
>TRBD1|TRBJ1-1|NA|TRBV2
CASSERQGNTEAFF
TGTGCCAGCAGTGAACGACAGGGAAACACTGAAGCTTTCTTT
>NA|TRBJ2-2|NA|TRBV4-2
CASSQAPPGSPTGELFF
TGTGCCAGCAGCCAAGCACCCCCCGGGAGTCCCACCGGGGAGCTGTTTTTT
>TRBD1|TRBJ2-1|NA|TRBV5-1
CASSFRGQNVASEQFF
TGCGCCAGCAGCTTTAGGGGACAGAACGTTGCTAGTGAGCAGTTCTTC
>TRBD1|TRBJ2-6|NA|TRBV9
CASSRDRGPSGANVLTF
TGTGCCAGCAGCAGGGACAGGGGACCCTCTGGGGCCAACGTCCTGACTTTC
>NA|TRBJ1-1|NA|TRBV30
CAWSAAIEAFF
TGTGCCTGGAGTGCCGCGATTGAAGCTTTCTTT
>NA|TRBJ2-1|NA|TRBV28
CASRGGIADNEQFF
TGTGCCAGCAGGGGGGGTATAGCGGACAATGAGCAGTTCTTC
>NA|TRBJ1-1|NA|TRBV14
CASSPIRGTEAFF
TGTGCCAGCAGCCCAATCCGAGGCACTGAAGCTTTCTTT
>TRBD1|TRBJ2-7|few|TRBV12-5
CASGLVTGTGTYEQYF
TGTGCTAGTGGTTTGGTTACCGGGACAGGGACCTACGAGCAGTACTTC
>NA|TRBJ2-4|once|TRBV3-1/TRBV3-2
CASSRKQAKKSIQYF
TGTGCCAGCAGCCGAAAACAGGCCAAAAAGAGCATTCAGTACTTC